These 21 T cell receptor beta chains originate from one sample sequenced in a study of blood T cell repertoires in COVID-19. The data were produced by immunoSEQ multiplex PCR, yet TCRdb's version contains in-frame clones alone and is incomplete. The table has about 240,000 clones, over 90% seen once. The specimen was peripheral blood. The receptor set was obtained from a man aged 25 to 40 with COVID-19, enrolled during active disease.

The chain is built from TRBV3-1 (or the pseudogene TRBV3-2) and TRBJ1-3, with D maybe TRBD1 (6 bases). CDR1 is LGHDT and CDR2 is YNNKEL in the germline V gene (reference sequence). CDR3 length: 14 residues. V was pared by 6 bases and J by 4 bases, with 13 bases between. The CDR3 nucleotides read TGTGCCAGCAGGCCCAGGGACACGGGAAACACCATATATTTT. This gives the protein CASRPRDTGNTIYF.

The chain couples TRBV6-5 to TRBJ1-2; 7 bases are shared with TRBD1. The CDR3 length is 14 residues. The V gene's germline CDR1 is MNHEY and CDR2 SVGAGI. V lost 6 bases and J lost 4; bases outside the gene matches: 8. The DNA of the CDR3 is TGTGCCAGCAGAACTGACAGGGCGGTCTATGGCTACACCTTC. This translates into CASRTDRAVYGYTF.

The CDR3 DNA reads TGTGCCAGTAGTATACAGGGGACTAATGAAAAACTGTTTTTT. This sequence encodes CASSIQGTNEKLFF. The chain combines TRBV19 with TRBJ1-4, with a possible D match to TRBD1 (6 bases). Trimming removed 2 bases at V and 2 bases at J, with 6 bases between. Germline loops: CDR1 LNHDA, CDR2 SQIVND (reference sequence). CDR3 length: 14 amino acids. The full variable domain, completed using reference TRBV19 and TRBJ1-4, is DGGITQSPKYLFRKEGQNVTLSCEQNLNHDAMYWYRQDPGQGLRLIYYSQIVNDFQKGDIAEGYSVSREKKESFPLTVTSAQKNPTAFYLCASSIQGTNEKLFFGSGTQLSVL.

J is TRBJ1-5 and V is TRBV27, with D possibly TRBD1 on 6 matching bases. Germline V gene data show CDR1 as MNHEY and CDR2 as SMNVEV (reference sequence). The CDR3 length is 15 residues. The V end was cut by 3 bases, the J end by 2 bases, with 11 bases between. The CDR3 here is CASSLDSEGNQPQHF. CDR3 sequence (DNA): TGTGCCAGCAGTTTGGACAGTGAGGGCAATCAGCCCCAGCATTTT.

J is TRBJ1-2 and V is TRBV5-1; perhaps TRBD1 as D (6 bases). Trimming pared 1 base from V and 6 bases from J, leaving 13 bases between. Germline CDR1 SGHRS, CDR2 YFSETQ. This CDR3 comprises 14 residues. The DNA of the CDR3 is TGCGCCAGCAGCTTGTGGGACACCCTTAATGGCTACACCTTC. Amino acids: CASSLWDTLNGYTF.

J is TRBJ2-2 and V is TRBV7-6, with D possibly TRBD2 on 5 matching bases. V was pared by 1 base and J by 4 bases, with 16 bases between. CDR1 and CDR2 (germline): SGHVS, FNYEAQ. The CDR3 contains 17 residues. The CDR3 loop reads CASSLEGVTVFTGELFF. The CDR3 DNA reads as TGTGCCAGCAGCTTAGAGGGAGTTACAGTTTTCACCGGGGAGCTGTTTTTT. The whole variable domain, remainder taken from reference TRBV7-6 and TRBJ2-2, is GAGVSQSPRYKVTKRGQDVALRCDPISGHVSLYWYRQALGQGPEFLTYFNYEAQQDKSGLPNDRFSAERPEGSISTLTIQRTEQRDSAMYRCASSLEGVTVFTGELFFGEGSRLTVL.

This clone came up a few times. V usage is TRBV2 and J usage is TRBJ1-1, with 9 bases identical to TRBD1. The germline CDR1 and CDR2 sequences are SNHLY and FYNNEI. The ends lost 4 bases at V and 5 bases at J; junction bases unmatched: 5. The CDR3 totals 14 residues. DNA for the CDR3: TGTGCCAGCAGTGCGGGACAGGGCGAAACTGAAGCTTTCTTT. It is translated as CASSAGQGETEAFF.

The chain carries TRBV6-6 and TRBJ1-5, with 8 bases matching TRBD1. The germline CDR1 and CDR2 sequences are MNHNY and SVGAGI (reference sequence). The V gene end was trimmed by 6 bases and the J gene end by 5 bases; junction bases not matched to a gene: 9. The CDR3 totals 15 residues. The CDR3 loop is CASSPGQGGDQPQHF. DNA of the CDR3: TGTGCCAGCAGCCCCGGACAGGGTGGTGATCAGCCCCAGCATTTT.

This chain links TRBV6-1 with TRBJ2-5, with a possible D match to TRBD2 (5 bases). The CDR3 runs to 14 residues. Trimming pared 1 base from V and 5 bases from J, leaving 11 bases between. The germline CDR1 and CDR2 sequences are MNHNS and SASEGT. As DNA, the CDR3 is TGTGCCAGCAGTGAAGGGGGAGTGCCCGAGACCCAGTACTTC. The encoded protein is CASSEGGVPETQYF.

This clone was observed a handful of times. V and J are TRBV4-2 and TRBJ2-7; 8 positions agree with TRBD2. Germline V lookup: CDR1 LGHNA, CDR2 YNFKEQ. V lost 2 bases and J lost 0; bases outside the gene matches: 3. The length of the CDR3 is 15 residues. The CDR3 DNA is TGTGCCAGCAGCCAAACTAGCGGCAGCTCCTACGAGCAGTACTTC. This translates into CASSQTSGSSYEQYF.

The rearrangement uses TRBV6-1 and TRBJ1-5; TRBD1 aligns across 8 bases. This CDR3 contains 18 residues. The germline V gene has CDR1 MNHNS and CDR2 SASEGT. Unmatched junction bases numbered 10, after V lost 3 bases and J lost 0 bases. The CDR3, as DNA: TGTGCCAGCAGTGATGGACAGGGCCACGGGGATAGCAATCAGCCCCAGCATTTT. This encodes CASSDGQGHGDSNQPQHF.

V usage is TRBV7-9 and J usage is TRBJ2-1; D is unclear. Germline V lookup: CDR1 SEHNR, CDR2 FQNEAQ (reference sequence). CDR3 length: 13 amino acids. V lost 0 bases, J lost 9 bases, and 9 bases lay in between. The CDR3 loop reads CASSLAPMVEQFF. For the CDR3, the DNA is TGTGCCAGCAGCTTAGCGCCTATGGTTGAGCAGTTCTTC.

The chain joins TRBV5-1 to TRBJ1-1; possible D gene TRBD1, 5 bases. In germline, CDR1 is SGHRS, CDR2 YFSETQ. The CDR3 extends over 14 amino acids. V lost 1 base and J 5 bases, leaving 12 bases between the germline ends. The CDR3 DNA reads TGCGCCAGCAGCTTGTTGGGGCTGGCAACTGAAGCTTTCTTT. It encodes CASSLLGLATEAFF.

The chain has TRBV5-5 and TRBJ2-3, with D perhaps TRBD2 (5 bases). V was trimmed by 0 bases and J by 4 bases, leaving 9 bases between them. The germline CDR1 and CDR2 sequences are SGHKS and YYEKEE (reference sequence). The CDR3 has 14 residues. Written as DNA, the CDR3 is TGTGCCAGCAGCTTGGGTGGGAGAGCAGATACGCAGTATTTT. Amino acid sequence: CASSLGGRADTQYF.

Only a few counts were recorded for this clone. Other DNA sequences in the sample encode the same CDR3. DNA for the CDR3: TGTGCCAGCAGTTTCAGAGGGAGTGGCGGCTACACCTTC. It specifies CASSFRGSGGYTF. The chain is built from TRBV27 and TRBJ1-2, with D unresolved. Looked up from germline, CDR1 is MNHEY and CDR2 is SMNVEV (reference sequence). CDR3 length equals 13 residues. V lost 3 bases, J lost 8 bases, and 13 bases lay in between.

The gene calls are TRBV6-5 and TRBJ1-2, with a possible D match to TRBD1 (5 bases). Trimming took 5 bases from V and 4 from J, leaving 14 bases between them. The CDR3 sequence is 14 residues long. Germline CDR1 reads MNHEY; CDR2 reads SVGAGI. CDR3 sequence (DNA): TGTGCCAGCAGTCGGGGGGGAATCAGCTATGGCTACACCTTC. This translates into CASSRGGISYGYTF.

The rearrangement joins TRBV30 to TRBJ1-2; 8 bases align to TRBD1. V lost 0 bases to trimming and J lost 5 bases; unmatched junction nucleotides: 5. The germline CDR1 and CDR2 sequences are GTSNPN and SVGIG (reference sequence). There are 14 residues in the CDR3. DNA of the CDR3: TGTGCCTGGAGTGTCCTCACAGGGGGGTATGGCTACACCTTC. Residues: CAWSVLTGGYGYTF.

V and J are TRBV6-2 or TRBV6-3 and TRBJ2-3; 7 bases are a match to TRBD1. Germline V CDR1 and CDR2: MNHEY, SVGEGT. V was pared by 6 bases and J by 3 bases, with 9 bases of the junction left unmatched. This CDR3 is built from 15 residues. The CDR3 protein is CASSQDRVGTDTQYF. In nucleotides, the CDR3 is TGTGCCAGCAGCCAAGACAGGGTGGGGACAGATACGCAGTATTTT.

The genes are TRBV9 and TRBJ1-1; D is unclear. The V and J ends lost 0 bases and 1 base respectively, with 4 bases between them. The germline gives CDR1 SGDLS, CDR2 YYNGEE. The CDR3 covers 13 residues. CDR3 loop: CASSVAGNTEAFF. CDR3 bases: TGTGCCAGCAGCGTAGCCGGGAACACTGAAGCTTTCTTT. Supplemented by reference TRBV9 and TRBJ1-1, the full variable domain reads DSGVTQTPKHLITATGQRVTLRCSPRSGDLSVYWYQQSLDQGLQFLIQYYNGEERAKGNILERFSAQQFPDLHSELNLSSLELGDSALYFCASSVAGNTEAFFGQGTRLTVV.

The chain has TRBV5-1 and TRBJ2-7; 8 bases are shared with TRBD1. This CDR3 has 14 amino acids. V shed 0 bases, J shed 3 bases, and the junction held 2 bases outside the gene matches. CDR1 is SGHRS, CDR2 YFSETQ, per germline. This CDR3 reads CASSLAGTGYEQYF. DNA for the CDR3: TGCGCCAGCAGCTTGGCCGGGACAGGCTACGAGCAGTACTTC.

The chain combines TRBV6-5 with TRBJ2-3, with a tentative D call TRBD2 (6 bases). V lost 4 bases, J lost 3 bases, and 11 bases lay in between. CDR3 length: 14 amino acids. Germline values: CDR1 MNHEY, CDR2 SVGAGI. The CDR3 loop reads CASSWAGRTDTQYF. DNA of the CDR3: TGTGCCAGCAGTTGGGCGGGGCGGACAGATACGCAGTATTTT.